These T cell receptor beta chains were read from a single sample in a study of blood T cell repertoires in COVID-19. Produced via immunoSEQ multiplex PCR; TCRdb's table is partial and in-frame only. The sample has approximately 530,000 clones; around 90% are singletons. Sequencing was done on a sample of peripheral blood. Receptors originate from a woman between 50 and 59 years old with COVID-19, enrolled during active disease. CDR3s include the opening cysteine and the closing phenylalanine or tryptophan. A D gene is named only where the DNA matches it firmly. Size is stated for part of the rows, as once, few or many counts, or as a class when the clone is expanded.

J gene | V gene | D gene | clone size | CDR3 protein | CDR3 DNA
TRBJ1-1 | TRBV5-1 | TRBD1 | - | CASSLERQGAEAFF | TGCGCCAGCAGCTTGGAAAGACAGGGCGCTGAAGCTTTCTTT
TRBJ2-7 | TRBV14 | - | few | CASSQYTGASSYEQYF | TGTGCCAGCAGCCAGTATACAGGAGCCAGCTCCTACGAGCAGTACTTC
TRBJ1-5 | TRBV19 | - | - | CASSGHLGQPQHF | TGTGCCAGTAGTGGACACTTAGGACAGCCCCAGCATTTT
TRBJ1-2 | TRBV29-1 | TRBD1 | once | CSVVRGFYGYTF | TGCAGCGTAGTCAGGGGGTTCTATGGCTACACCTTC
TRBJ1-1 | TRBV5-1 | - | few | CASSLEGRNTEAFF | TGCGCCAGCAGCTTGGAGGGGCGGAACACTGAAGCTTTCTTT
TRBJ1-5 | TRBV19 | - | - | CASSMVRSPNQPQHF | TGTGCCAGTAGTATGGTCCGCAGTCCCAATCAGCCCCAGCATTTT
TRBJ2-7 | TRBV3-1/TRBV3-2 | - | - | CASSNSYEQYF | TGTGCCAGCAGCAATTCTTACGAGCAGTACTTC
TRBJ2-7 | TRBV19 | - | - | CASSLEGGGSPSEQYF | TGTGCCAGTAGTCTCGAGGGCGGGGGCTCCCCCAGCGAGCAGTACTTC
TRBJ1-3 | TRBV30 | - | once | CAWSVQQWPSGNTIYF | TGTGCCTGGAGTGTACAACAATGGCCCTCTGGAAACACCATATATTTT
TRBJ2-3 | TRBV2 | TRBD2 | once | CATTGLAGTDTQYF | TGTGCCACCACGGGACTAGCGGGGACAGATACGCAGTATTTT
TRBJ1-1 | TRBV19 | - | - | CASYGTISREAFF | TGTGCCAGCTACGGGACAATCTCCCGTGAAGCTTTCTTT
TRBJ2-1 | TRBV5-4 | - | once | CASSPRWAYNEQFF | TGTGCCAGCAGCCCTAGGTGGGCCTACAATGAGCAGTTCTTC
TRBJ1-2 | TRBV19 | - | - | CASSMGAGVGGYTF | TGTGCCAGTAGTATGGGCGCAGGGGTCGGTGGCTACACCTTC
TRBJ1-4 | TRBV2 | TRBD1 | - | CASSLTGGNEKLFF | TGTGCCAGCAGCCTGACAGGGGGAAACGAAAAACTGTTTTTT
TRBJ1-3 | TRBV29-1 | - | once | CSALEGGGNTIYF | TGCAGCGCGCTCGAAGGGGGTGGAAACACCATATATTTT
TRBJ1-1 | TRBV10-3 | TRBD1 | - | CAISVLQGSQMNTEAFF | TGTGCCATCAGTGTCCTACAGGGGTCCCAAATGAACACTGAAGCTTTCTTT
TRBJ2-4 | TRBV11-2 | - | once | CASSLDLDRNIQYF | TGTGCCAGCAGCTTAGATTTAGACAGAAACATTCAGTACTTC
TRBJ1-4 | TRBV18 | TRBD1 | - | CASSPPGQGASGKLFF | TGTGCCAGCTCACCACCGGGACAGGGGGCTAGTGGAAAACTGTTTTTT
TRBJ1-4 | TRBV9 | TRBD1 | - | CASSSPRDSLGEKLFF | TGTGCCAGCAGCTCCCCACGGGACAGCTTGGGTGAAAAACTGTTTTTT
TRBJ2-3 | TRBV19 | TRBD2 | few | CASSMERGTDTQYF | TGTGCCAGTAGTATGGAGCGGGGGACAGATACGCAGTATTTT
TRBJ2-5 | TRBV5-5 | TRBD1 | - | CASSFDRGGETQYF | TGTGCCAGCAGCTTCGACAGGGGGGGTGAGACCCAGTACTTC
TRBJ2-3 | TRBV12-3/TRBV12-4 | - | - | CASSVLASDTQYF | TGTGCCAGCAGTGTACTAGCTTCAGATACGCAGTATTTT
TRBJ1-2 | TRBV18 | - | - | CASSPSAADGYGYTF | TGTGCCAGCTCACCAAGTGCGGCGGATGGCTATGGCTACACCTTC
TRBJ1-6 | TRBV2 | - | - | CASSVAEYNSPLHF | TGTGCCAGCAGTGTAGCAGAGTATAATTCACCCCTCCACTTT
TRBJ2-1 | TRBV6-6 | TRBD2 | - | CASSYGGGGAYNEQFF | TGTGCCAGCAGTTACGGCGGCGGGGGGGCCTACAATGAGCAGTTCTTC
TRBJ1-1 | TRBV5-1 | - | - | CASSPTGLGTEAFF | TGCGCCAGCAGCCCTACAGGGTTGGGCACTGAAGCTTTCTTT
TRBJ2-1 | TRBV19 | TRBD2 | - | CASTVAGGSYNEQFF | TGTGCCAGTACCGTAGCGGGGGGCTCCTACAATGAGCAGTTCTTC
TRBJ1-5 | TRBV2 | - | once | CASSPNSNQPQHF | TGTGCCAGCAGCCCTAACAGCAATCAGCCCCAGCATTTT
TRBJ2-1 | TRBV27 | TRBD2 | - | CASRNLAGWRHEQFF | TGTGCCAGCAGGAATCTAGCGGGGTGGCGGCATGAGCAGTTCTTC
TRBJ1-4 | TRBV28 | - | - | CASSLWDSTNGEKLFF | TGTGCCAGCAGTTTATGGGACTCCACTAATGGCGAAAAACTGTTTTTT
TRBJ1-1 | TRBV18 | TRBD1 | - | CASSRSGQVTTEAFF | TGTGCCAGCTCACGTTCGGGACAGGTCACAACTGAAGCTTTCTTT
TRBJ1-1 | TRBV27 | - | - | CASTPHGLMNTEAFF | TGTGCCAGCACCCCTCATGGGCTTATGAACACTGAAGCTTTCTTT
TRBJ1-5 | TRBV19 | - | few | CASSRQANQPQHF | TGTGCCAGTAGCCGACAGGCCAATCAGCCCCAGCATTTT
TRBJ2-1 | TRBV25-1 | - | once | CASTRGRGSEQFF | TGTGCCAGCACCCGGGGTCGGGGGTCTGAGCAGTTCTTC
TRBJ2-7 | TRBV6-1 | - | - | CASSESLGGADYEQYF | TGTGCCAGCAGTGAAAGTTTGGGGGGGGCTGACTACGAGCAGTACTTC
TRBJ1-5 | TRBV6-4 | TRBD1 | - | CASSPDRGQPQHF | TGTGCCAGCAGCCCGGACAGGGGTCAGCCCCAGCATTTT
TRBJ2-7 | TRBV2 | - | - | CASSGDYREQYF | TGTGCCAGCAGCGGGGATTACCGCGAGCAGTACTTC
TRBJ1-2 | TRBV27 | TRBD1 | - | CASSLLPQGAGYTF | TGTGCCAGCAGTTTATTGCCCCAGGGGGCGGGCTACACCTTC
TRBJ2-1 | TRBV4-2 | TRBD2 | - | CASSQLLAGASYNEQFF | TGTGCCAGCAGCCAATTACTAGCGGGGGCATCCTACAATGAGCAGTTCTTC
TRBJ1-4 | TRBV7-2 | TRBD1 | once | CASSFPGGGEKLFF | TGTGCCAGCAGCTTTCCAGGGGGAGGTGAAAAACTGTTTTTT
TRBJ2-1 | TRBV5-8 | TRBD2 | once | CASSPPGLAGGYTYNEQFF | TGTGCCAGCAGCCCCCCAGGGCTAGCGGGCGGCTATACCTACAATGAGCAGTTCTTC
TRBJ2-7 | TRBV5-1 | TRBD2 | - | CASSLSGEQLEQYF | TGCGCCAGCAGCCTTAGCGGGGAACAATTAGAGCAGTACTTC
TRBJ1-1 | TRBV10-3 | TRBD1 | - | CATQTGGETEAFF | TGTGCCACGCAAACAGGGGGCGAGACTGAAGCTTTCTTT
TRBJ2-2 | TRBV2 | - | - | CASKEGVSTGELFF | TGTGCCAGCAAAGAAGGGGTGAGCACCGGGGAGCTGTTTTTT
TRBJ1-5 | TRBV6-5 | - | - | CASAPAGKGNQPQHF | TGTGCCAGCGCGCCCGCGGGAAAGGGCAATCAGCCCCAGCATTTT
TRBJ1-6 | TRBV23-1 | TRBD1 | - | CASSQSRDRDKYSPLHF | TGCGCCAGCAGTCAATCTAGAGACAGGGACAAATATTCACCCCTCCACTTT
TRBJ1-1 | TRBV28 | - | - | CASTSPGNTEAFF | TGTGCCAGCACCTCGCCCGGGAACACTGAAGCTTTCTTT
TRBJ2-3 | TRBV30 | - | - | CAWNAREGTQYF | TGTGCCTGGAATGCCCGAGAGGGCACGCAGTATTTT
TRBJ2-1 | TRBV4-2 | TRBD2 | - | CASSQVGGGGRNEQFF | TGTGCCAGCAGCCAAGTGGGCGGGGGGGGCCGCAATGAGCAGTTCTTC
TRBJ1-2 | TRBV11-2 | - | once | CASSFEQGSAGYTF | TGTGCCAGCAGCTTCGAGCAGGGTAGTGCTGGCTACACCTTC
TRBJ1-1 | TRBV10-3 | - | few | CAISESSTEAFF | TGTGCCATCAGTGAGTCGAGCACTGAAGCTTTCTTT
TRBJ1-3 | TRBV9 | TRBD1 | - | CASSVDPGGPLSGNTIYF | TGTGCCAGCAGCGTAGACCCAGGGGGTCCCCTCTCTGGAAACACCATATATTTT
TRBJ2-7 | TRBV25-1 | TRBD2 | - | CASSGRLLAGGPYEQYF | TGTGCCAGCAGTGGAAGACTTTTGGCGGGGGGGCCTTACGAGCAGTACTTC